These 20 T cell receptor beta chains were sequenced from one sample in a study of blood T cell repertoires in COVID-19. Assay: immunoSEQ multiplex PCR; the TCRdb copy retains only in-frame clones and omits some. Here the sample spans about 190,000 clones, approximately 91% being singletons. Material for sequencing was peripheral blood. Source of these receptors: a man between 65 and 85 years old with active or convalescent COVID-19.

The CDR3 bases are TGTGCCAGCAGTTTAAGTCTCATACAGCCCGGTGGCCAGCCCCAGCATTTT. This sequence encodes CASSLSLIQPGGQPQHF. The rearrangement uses TRBV28 and TRBJ1-5; D ambiguous. The CDR3 spans 17 residues. Germline CDR1 is MDHEN and CDR2 is SYDVKM. V lost 2 bases and J 7 bases, leaving 21 bases between the germline ends.

This sequence joins TRBV5-1 and TRBJ2-1, with D perhaps TRBD1 (5 bases). Germline CDR1 and CDR2: SGHRS and YFSETQ. Trimming took 0 bases from V and 3 from J, leaving 10 bases between them. CDR3 length: 15 residues. The CDR3 is CASSLGPTVYNEQFF. The CDR3, as DNA: TGCGCCAGCAGCTTGGGACCGACAGTCTACAATGAGCAGTTCTTC.

The rearrangement joins TRBV28 to TRBJ2-7; 9 bases agree with TRBD1. CDR1 MDHEN and CDR2 SYDVKM come from the germline V gene. The ends lost 3 bases at V and 6 bases at J; junction bases unmatched: 6. The CDR3 has 14 amino acids. For the CDR3, the DNA is TGTGCCAGCAGTTTGGGGACAGGGTTTAGCGAGCAGTACTTC. The encoded protein is CASSLGTGFSEQYF.

This chain links TRBV19 with TRBJ2-3; 13 bases fit TRBD2. J gave up 4 bases and V 7 bases, and 8 bases lay outside the gene matches. CDR3 length equals 16 residues. Germline values: CDR1 LNHDA, CDR2 SQIVND (reference sequence). In DNA form, the CDR3 reads TGTGCCAGTACCCGGACTAGCGGGAGCTCAGCAGATACGCAGTATTTT. Translated: CASTRTSGSSADTQYF.

V is TRBV29-1 and J is TRBJ2-1; 7 bases align to TRBD2. From germline, CDR1 is SQVTM and CDR2 ANQGSEA. J gave up 5 bases and V 4 bases, and 8 bases lay outside the gene matches. The CDR3 extends over 14 amino acids. CDR3 sequence reads: CSVGGLAANNEQFF. Written as DNA, the CDR3 is TGCAGCGTTGGTGGGCTAGCGGCGAACAATGAGCAGTTCTTC.

The chain links TRBV11-2 to TRBJ2-7; TRBD2 is a possible D gene (6 bases). Germline CDR1 is SGHAT and CDR2 is FQNNGV. This CDR3 region has 12 residues. V was pared by 5 bases and J by 6 bases, with 11 bases between. The CDR3 nucleotides read TGTGCCAGCAGCAGGTCCGGGGGCGAGCAGTACTTC. It yields the protein CASSRSGGEQYF.

The rearrangement uses TRBV19 and TRBJ1-5; TRBD1 matches at 9 bases. The CDR3 runs to 16 residues. Germline CDR1 reads LNHDA; CDR2 reads SQIVND (reference sequence). Losses at the gene ends were 5 bases for V and 3 bases for J; bases not matched to a gene: 8. CDR3 bases: TGTGCCAGTAGTGTCCGGGACAGGGCTCCCAATCAGCCCCAGCATTTT. Translation: CASSVRDRAPNQPQHF. The variable domain in full, completed from reference TRBV19 and TRBJ1-5, reads DGGITQSPKYLFRKEGQNVTLSCEQNLNHDAMYWYRQDPGQGLRLIYYSQIVNDFQKGDIAEGYSVSREKKESFPLTVTSAQKNPTAFYLCASSVRDRAPNQPQHFGDGTRLSIL.

The CDR3 spells CASRAQRGRDRDTQYF. For the CDR3, the DNA is TGTGCCAGCAGAGCACAAAGGGGTCGAGATAGAGATACGCAGTATTTT. This chain uses TRBV28 with TRBJ2-3, with D perhaps TRBD1 (5 bases). The CDR3 has 16 residues. Per the germline V gene, CDR1 is MDHEN and CDR2 is SYDVKM. V was clipped by 6 bases and J by 5 bases, with 21 bases between them.

V usage is TRBV7-2 and J usage is TRBJ2-2, with a weak D call TRBD1 (6 bases). V lost 5 bases and J lost 1, with 11 bases in between. Germline lookup yields CDR1 SGHTA and CDR2 FQGNSA. The CDR3 has 15 amino acids. The CDR3 spells CASSLMTGNTGELFF. The CDR3 region has the DNA TGTGCCAGCAGCCTAATGACAGGGAACACCGGGGAGCTGTTTTTT.

This chain connects TRBV6-5 to TRBJ1-4, with 11 bases aligning to TRBD1. CDR1 is MNHEY, CDR2 SVGAGI, per germline. The CDR3 is 15 amino acids. The trim removed 9 bases at V and 2 bases at J, leaving 5 bases unmatched. CDR3 DNA: TGTGCCAGTGGGACAGGGGGGCTTACTAATGAAAAACTGTTTTTT. The encoded protein is CASGTGGLTNEKLFF.

The chain combines TRBV20-1 with TRBJ1-2; 8 nucleotides line up with TRBD1. The V and J ends lost 5 bases and 4 bases, in that order; junction bases with no gene match: 0. The CDR3 contains 11 residues. CDR1 DFQATT and CDR2 SNEGSKA come from the germline V gene (reference sequence). The CDR3 is CSAGQGYGYTF. For the CDR3, the DNA is TGCAGTGCTGGACAGGGCTATGGCTACACCTTC.

Note on this clone: Additional DNA sequences in this sample encode the identical CDR3. V is TRBV28 and J is TRBJ1-1; D is unclear. Germline CDR1 is MDHEN and CDR2 is SYDVKM. The V and J ends lost 2 bases and 0 bases respectively, with 7 bases between them. This CDR3 has 14 residues. The chain's CDR3 is CASSLGGMNTEAFF. As DNA, the CDR3 is TGTGCCAGCAGTTTAGGAGGGATGAACACTGAAGCTTTCTTT.

This clone has a handful of counts. The CDR3 DNA reads as TGTGCCAGCAGCATCCGGGACAGAGGCTACGAGCAGTACTTC. As protein: CASSIRDRGYEQYF. V usage is TRBV5-4 and J usage is TRBJ2-7, with 7 bases fitting TRBD1. The V gene's germline CDR1 is SGHNT and CDR2 YYREEE (reference sequence). With 4 bases clipped from V and 3 bases from J, the junction kept 7 bases outside the gene matches. The CDR3 contains 14 residues. The full variable domain, with the rest looked up from reference TRBV5-4 and TRBJ2-7, is ETGVTQSPTHLIKTRGQQVTLRCSSQSGHNTVSWYQQALGQGPQFIFQYYREEENGRGNFPPRFSGLQFPNYSSELNVNALELDDSALYLCASSIRDRGYEQYFGPGTRLTVT.

This sequence joins TRBV5-1 and TRBJ1-2, with D perhaps TRBD1 (5 bases). V was cut by 4 bases and J by 5 bases, with 18 bases left in between. This CDR3 region has 15 residues. Looked up from germline, CDR1 is SGHRS and CDR2 is YFSETQ. The CDR3 region is CASSPDQRGYYGYTF. DNA of the CDR3: TGCGCCAGCAGCCCGGACCAGCGGGGGTATTATGGCTACACCTTC.

The chain couples TRBV18 to TRBJ2-5; 8 nucleotides line up with TRBD2. V lost 2 bases to trimming and J lost 1 base; unmatched junction nucleotides: 3. The CDR3 spans 15 residues. Germline CDR1 reads KGHSH; CDR2 reads LQKENI. DNA of the CDR3: TGTGCCAGCTCACCAGCGGGGGGCGTCCAAGAGACCCAGTACTTC. Residues: CASSPAGGVQETQYF.

CDR3 loop: CASSLLLAGVTGELFF. The CDR3 bases are TGTGCCAGCAGTTTACTCCTAGCGGGGGTCACCGGGGAGCTGTTTTTT. V usage is TRBV6-2 or TRBV6-3 and J usage is TRBJ2-2; TRBD2 aligns across 10 bases. The junction had 6 bases not matched to a gene; V was cut back by 4 bases and J by 4 bases. Germline CDR1 MNHEY, CDR2 SVGEGT. CDR3 length: 16 residues.

The CDR3 here is CASRGDTAQGIQAFF. The CDR3 DNA follows: TGTGCCAGCAGGGGGGACACAGCCCAAGGTATACAAGCTTTCTTT. The chain carries TRBV2 and TRBJ1-1, with a possible D match to TRBD1 (6 bases). Trimming took 6 bases from V and 9 from J, leaving 23 bases between them. The CDR3 extends over 15 amino acids. Germline CDR1 is SNHLY and CDR2 is FYNNEI. Looking up the rest from reference TRBV2 and TRBJ1-1 gives the full variable domain: EPEVTQTPSHQVTQMGQEVILRCVPISNHLYFYWYRQILGQKVEFLVSFYNNEISEKSEIFDDQFSVERPDGSNFTLKIRSTKLEDSAMYFCASRGDTAQGIQAFFGQGTRLTVV.

CDR3 sequence: CASSLPTGAGGETQYF. The CDR3 nucleotides are TGCGCCAGCAGCCTACCGACAGGGGCTGGAGGAGAGACCCAGTACTTC. This chain links TRBV5-1 with TRBJ2-5, with 8 nucleotides matching TRBD1. The CDR3 length is 16 residues. The germline V gene has CDR1 SGHRS and CDR2 YFSETQ. J was trimmed by 4 bases and V by 4 bases; bases with no gene match: 12.

The chain carries TRBV10-3 and TRBJ2-5, with 7 positions matching TRBD1. Germline V gene sequence: CDR1 ENHRY, CDR2 SYGVKD. The CDR3 runs to 13 residues. Trimming cost V 7 bases and J 5 bases; bases outside gene matches: 7. The DNA for the CDR3 is TGTGCCATCAAGAGGGACAGTGCCGAGACCCAGTACTTC. Translating it yields CAIKRDSAETQYF.

V and J are TRBV28 and TRBJ1-6; a possible D gene is TRBD1 (6 bases). The V end was cut by 6 bases, the J end by 9 bases, with 12 bases between. Germline V gene data show CDR1 as MDHEN and CDR2 as SYDVKM. The CDR3 is made up of 13 amino acids. The CDR3 spells CASRIQGSSPLHF. The DNA of the CDR3 is TGTGCCAGCAGGATACAGGGTTCTTCACCCCTCCACTTT.